The source of this TCR beta chain is a study of cytomegalovirus exposure and HLA in healthy donors (dated by TCRdb to the late 2010s). In the study overall: According to an earlier analysis of several hundred of the donors, 150 million to 200 million T cells yielded 100 million or so unique TCR beta sequences and approximately 300 Gb of sequence data. An early release that covered approximately 600 HLA-typed donors contained approximately 290 gigabases of sequencing data and tens of millions of unique TCR sequences. Of the 398 genotyped donors, about 80% fell in the genetic ancestry cluster associated with self-reported Caucasian donors. The study aimed to test whether cataloging public T cell receptors could reveal signatures of past pathogen exposure. The study used immunosequencing to profile the T cell repertoires of approximately 690 subjects and linked those repertoires to cytomegalovirus serostatus. Besides the first cohort of 500 to 700 subjects, a separate validation cohort made up of over 95 different subjects was used. The study combined high-throughput TCR immunosequencing, statistical association of individual TCRs with disease status, and machine learning to predict cytomegalovirus infection status. A later analysis re-examined previously published TCR beta repertoires from around 670 donors and added high-resolution HLA genotyping to investigate patterns of TCR occurrence. The later analysis used no new phenotypic data to find candidate immune exposures, relying instead on TCR beta sequences and their occurrence across donors. An earlier analysis of 587 of the donors used high-throughput TCR beta sequencing to judge whether each TCR beta V gene segment behaved as functional or pseudogenic. Alongside the repertoire data, information on donor age, sex, ethnicity and CMV serostatus was compiled. In a later genetic analysis, genome-wide SNP genotypes for about 65% of the 666 donors were used, and that subset was treated as a discovery cohort. Every repertoire in the discovery cohort had been generated on one and the same sequencing platform. Class I and class II HLA loci were covered by the typing at four-digit resolution. Typing coverage varied by locus: roughly 620-640 donors for A, B, C, DRB1 and DQB1; roughly 520 for DQA1; about 570 for DPA1; roughly 470 for DPB1. Five DR-DQ haplotypes were handled as single units for association and clustering, since linkage in the cohort was strong. Across 300 to 400 genotyped donors of the cohort, an average of roughly 250,000 unique TCR beta nucleotide sequences per donor were sequenced, and roughly a sixth of those sequences were non-productive. What the study reported, not specific to this receptor: This cohort had only TCR beta chains sequenced, and the lack of alpha or paired-chain data limited which features could be detected. The authors suggested that the approach could potentially be generalized to other disease states and immunological phenotypes. According to a later analysis, parvovirus B19, influenza, CMV and Epstein-Barr virus appeared linked to several top co-occurrence clusters. Because HLA typing was unavailable for some donors at each locus, only the typed subset was used in association tests. Because the 87-base-pair reads could not distinguish some IMGT-functional V segments, including TRBV6-2 and TRBV6-3, those segments were excluded. The sequencing pipeline was judged likely to have produced a cluster of highly shared sequence variants as a technical artifact. A total of 150 or so TCR beta chains were listed by the study as associated with cytomegalovirus. A later analysis found that TCR association rates varied across HLA loci, with DRB1 alleles showing the most associated TCRs and HLA-C alleles the fewest. Most TCR sequences were observed very rarely across donors, whereas some public TCRs were present in many individuals. In both the original and validation cohorts, the classifier was reported to diagnose cytomegalovirus status with high specificity and sensitivity. In a later analysis, HLA-associated TCR beta chains were found to be more clonally expanded and to have lower generation probabilities than equally common non-associated chains. Presence/absence analyses assumed roughly uniform sequencing depth across donors, an assumption that may not hold. A later analysis found that most CMV-associated TCR beta chains appeared HLA-restricted, with HLA associations seemingly driven largely by CMV exposure. Immune exposure information for the cohort was limited to CMV serostatus. According to a later genetic analysis, donors in an Asian-associated ancestry cluster had fewer N-insertions in productive TCRs than the approximately 700-donor mean. Correlated functional status among segregating V segments might reflect linkage disequilibrium, but an unknown experimental factor could not be ruled out. Some 15 rarely observed V segments, including chromosome 9 orphons, were excluded from the earlier analysis of some 590 of the donors because counts were too low. Three of the identified cytomegalovirus-associated TCR beta chains were confirmed in vitro to be specific for cytomegalovirus antigens. Strong co-occurrence of HLA alleles, especially DR and DQ, made assigning TCR associations to individual alleles difficult. In an earlier analysis of 587 of the donors, most TCR beta V segments appeared in productive rearrangements about 87% or about 30% of the time, broadly matching IMGT annotations. V-gene and J-gene trimming of TCR beta chains was associated with a missense DCLRE1C variant in a later genetic analysis, and the association was replicated in an independent cohort. At a false discovery rate of 0.05, a later analysis linked some 17,000 TCR beta sequences to specific HLA alleles. A further reported finding was that TCR beta sequences accurately predicted the HLA-A and HLA-B alleles for most subjects in the first cohort.

CDR3 length: 14 amino acids, cysteine to phenylalanine. The retained sequence is limited to the CDR3, 42 bases, with the frame set at the first base. V has 5 bases trimmed and J has 5 bases trimmed; junction bases matching no gene number 8. Based on the germline V gene (reference sequence), the CDR1 and CDR2 sequences are SSHAT and FNYEAQ. This clone was seen more than once but under ten times. The antigen it binds to is not known. No clone much larger than this one lies a single base away; base qualities are absent. The library relied on the immunoSEQ multiplex PCR assay. For the multiplex PCR, a mixture combining 60 forward primers for TCR Vbeta segments and 13 reverse primers for TCR Jbeta segments was used. The CDR3 region of rearranged TCR beta genes was amplified from genomic DNA by a multiplex PCR assay. On the Illumina HiSeq System, the amplified TCR beta libraries were sequenced as 87-base-pair reads. The authors processed their data as follows. In a later analysis, about 80 million unique TCR beta chains were counted across the roughly 610 repertoires, and roughly 10 million of these chains were shared by at least two donors. To remove PCR and sequencing errors, raw reads were error-corrected and collapsed into unique sequences using a nearest-neighbor algorithm that merged closely related sequences. Alignment of CDR3 sequences to IMGT reference sequences was used to assign V, D and J gene segments. For a sequence to be retained, at least a six-nucleotide match to both a V gene segment and a J gene segment was required. A rearrangement counted as productive if the CDR3 had no stop codons and remained in frame with V and J, and every other rearrangement counted as non-productive. CDR3 was defined according to IMGT convention as the region running from the second conserved V-encoded cysteine to the conserved J-encoded phenylalanine. Sequences without an unambiguous match to a single V gene segment were excluded from the earlier analysis of about 630 of the donors. An earlier analysis of about 590 of the donors classified V segments as functional when productive rearrangements were above 56.7% and as segregating when the standard deviation between donors was above 5%. A statistical classification framework was developed to diagnose cytomegalovirus status using the catalog of TCR beta chain sequences. In a later analysis, TCR nucleotide sequences were compared against IMGT/GENE-DB human TR gene sequences so that V and J genes could be assigned. A later analysis assigned CDR3 sequences and most-parsimonious VDJ recombination scenarios with the TCRdist pipeline. In a later analysis, each TCR beta chain was defined by its CDR3 amino acid sequence together with its V-gene family, and reads lacking a unique V-gene family were excluded. As a way to deal with suspected cross-contamination and a sequencing artifact, a later analysis dropped hundreds of nucleotide sequences that were highly shared and had low generation probability. In a later analysis, a clonal expansion index for each public chain was calculated from normalized within-repertoire ranks of inferred template counts. In a later analysis, generation probabilities were computed using a VDJ recombination model fitted to out-of-frame rearrangements, and the results were checked against IGoR. Hypergeometric tests were used in a later analysis to score TCR-TCR, TCR-HLA and TCR-CMV co-occurrence, with a repertoire-size bias correction applied to the TCR pairs. A later analysis estimated false discovery rates by permuting HLA or CMV assignments 20 times. In a later analysis, co-occurring TCRs were grouped using DBSCAN, with TCRdist sequence similarity added in when clustering inside HLA-allele-positive subsets. Co-occurrence clustering excluded repertoires with fewer than 30,000 or more than 120,000 public chains, plus five with anomalous nucleotide sharing. This immuneACCESS table, as held by TCRdb, lists in-frame sequences with V and J called but not all clones. Of the missing ones, under half trace to an unresolved V gene in checked studies; the others have no known cause. V and J calls plus clone size are reproduced from that table; the DNA served to infer D and trimming. The sample table records approximately 150,000 clones; 70% to 80% of these occur just once. 3% to 4.5% of the sample comes from the top ten.

The cohort was made up of 650 to 700 healthy bone marrow donors. At the time of sampling, all cohort members were nominally healthy, though unrecorded immune exposures were likely present. The donor tested CMV seropositive and was one of the 289 seropositive cohort members. Every donor gave a peripheral blood sample, and the peripheral blood mononuclear cells from that sample were used for TCR beta sequencing. The Qiagen DNeasy Blood Extraction Kit was used to extract genomic DNA from the blood cell samples. Recombination connected TRBV7-7 to TRBJ1-2, and TRBD1 aligns with 7 junction nucleotides. The TCR originated in a young man in good health and CMV-seropositive. Material: PBMCs. The nucleotide sequence reads TGTGCCAGCAGCCCTTTAACGGGACAGTATGGCTACACCTTC. Its product reads: CASSPLTGQYGYTF. The CDR3, completed at both ends by the reference TRBV7-7 and TRBJ1-2 genes, gives the full variable domain GAGVSQSPRYKVTKRGQDVTLRCDPISSHATLYWYQQALGQGPEFLTYFNYEAQPDKSGLPSDRFSAERPEGSISTLTIQRTEQRDSAMYRCASSPLTGQYGYTFGSGTRLTVV.